These 3 T cell receptor beta chains originate from one sample sequenced in a study of blood T cells in healthy people across ages. Together with a sample-barcoded 5' primer, a J-beta primer mix was included in a second PCR lasting roughly 7 to 11 cycles. One entry per CDR3 protein results from TCRdb running MiXCR on the 5' RACE reads. The sample includes under 750,000 distinct CDR3 sequences, around half seen only once; the top ten take approximately 23%. Sequencing used blood. The origin of the receptors is a man older than 75 in good health.

V gene TRBV3-1 combines with J gene TRBJ2-5, with D possibly being TRBD2 (6 bases). The CDR3 extends over 15 amino acids. Trimming removed 4 bases at V and 11 bases at J, with 23 bases between. From germline, CDR1 is LGHDT and CDR2 YNNKEL (reference sequence). For the CDR3, the DNA is TGTGCCAGCAGCCCCGACCGGGGGAGCCACTATGAGCAGTACTTC. Protein sequence: CASSPDRGSHYEQYF.

The chain combines TRBV3-1 with TRBJ2-5; 7 bases are shared with TRBD1. The CDR3 is 16 residues long. Trimming cost V 0 bases and J 1 base; bases outside gene matches: 5. Germline CDR1 LGHDT, CDR2 YNNKEL (reference sequence). CDR3 in amino acids: CASSQEGQRLQETQYF. Here the CDR3 DNA reads TGTGCCAGCAGCCAAGAGGGACAGCGGCTCCAAGAGACCCAGTACTTC.

The chain links TRBV15 to TRBJ2-7; D tentatively reads TRBD1 or TRBD2 (5 bases each). Trimming cost V 5 bases and J 1 base, with 12 bases left between them. The germline gives CDR1 LNHNV, CDR2 YYDKDF (reference sequence). The CDR3 length is 14 residues. DNA of the CDR3: TGTGCCACCAGCCCCGGGGCAGAATCCTACGAGCAGTACTTC. Encoded protein: CATSPGAESYEQYF. Full variable domain (remainder filled in from reference TRBV15 and TRBJ2-7): DAMVIQNPRYQVTQFGKPVTLSCSQTLNHNVMYWYQQKSSQAPKLLFHYYDKDFNNEADTPDNFQSRRPNTSFCFLDIRSPGLGDTAMYLCATSPGAESYEQYFGPGTRLTVT.